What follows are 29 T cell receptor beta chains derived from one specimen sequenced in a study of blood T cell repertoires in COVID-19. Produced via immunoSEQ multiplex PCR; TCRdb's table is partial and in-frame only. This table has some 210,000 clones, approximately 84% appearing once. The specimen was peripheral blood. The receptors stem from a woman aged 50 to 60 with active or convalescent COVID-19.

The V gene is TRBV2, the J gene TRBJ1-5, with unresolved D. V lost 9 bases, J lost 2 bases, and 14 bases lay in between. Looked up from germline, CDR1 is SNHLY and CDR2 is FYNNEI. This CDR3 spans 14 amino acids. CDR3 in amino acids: CASSGGYGNQPQHF. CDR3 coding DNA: TGTGCCAGTAGCGGAGGGTACGGCAATCAGCCCCAGCATTTT. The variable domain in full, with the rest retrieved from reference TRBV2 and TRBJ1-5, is EPEVTQTPSHQVTQMGQEVILRCVPISNHLYFYWYRQILGQKVEFLVSFYNNEISEKSEIFDDQFSVERPDGSNFTLKIRSTKLEDSAMYFCASSGGYGNQPQHFGDGTRLSIL.

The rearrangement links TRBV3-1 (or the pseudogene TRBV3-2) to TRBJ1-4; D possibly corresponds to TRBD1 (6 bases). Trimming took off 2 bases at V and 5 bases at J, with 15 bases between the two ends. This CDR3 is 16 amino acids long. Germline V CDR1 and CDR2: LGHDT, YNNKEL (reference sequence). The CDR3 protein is CASSQTTGLLNEKLFF. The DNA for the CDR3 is TGTGCCAGCAGCCAAACCACAGGGCTCCTCAATGAAAAACTGTTTTTT.

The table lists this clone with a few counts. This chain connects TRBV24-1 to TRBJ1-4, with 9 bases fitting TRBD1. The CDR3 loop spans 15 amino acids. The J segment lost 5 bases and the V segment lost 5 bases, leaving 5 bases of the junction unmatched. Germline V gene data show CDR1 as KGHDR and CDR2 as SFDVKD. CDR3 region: CATSGPGQGNEKLFF. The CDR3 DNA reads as TGTGCCACCAGTGGCCCGGGACAGGGAAATGAAAAACTGTTTTTT.

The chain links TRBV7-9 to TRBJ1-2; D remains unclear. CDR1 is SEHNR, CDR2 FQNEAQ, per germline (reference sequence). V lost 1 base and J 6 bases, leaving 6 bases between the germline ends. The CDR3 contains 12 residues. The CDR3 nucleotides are TGTGCCAGCAGCTTAGTTATTAATGGCTACACCTTC. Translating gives CASSLVINGYTF.

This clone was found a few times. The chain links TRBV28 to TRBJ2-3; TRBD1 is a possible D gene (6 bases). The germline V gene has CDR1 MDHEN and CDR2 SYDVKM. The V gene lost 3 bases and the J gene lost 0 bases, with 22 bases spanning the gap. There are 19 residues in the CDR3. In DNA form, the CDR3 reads TGTGCCAGCAGTTTTTCTTGGTTGCAGGGGTCTGCTAGCACAGATACGCAGTATTTT. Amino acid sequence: CASSFSWLQGSASTDTQYF.

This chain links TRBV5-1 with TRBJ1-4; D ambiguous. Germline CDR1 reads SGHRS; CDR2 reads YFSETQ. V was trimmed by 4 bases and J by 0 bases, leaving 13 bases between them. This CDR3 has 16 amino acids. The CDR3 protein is CASSLAGGSTNEKLFF. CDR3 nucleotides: TGCGCCAGCAGCCTGGCGGGAGGGTCAACTAATGAAAAACTGTTTTTT.

The CDR3 loop reads CATLNPDSTPSSTEAFF. The DNA of the CDR3 is TGTGCCACCCTTAACCCGGACAGTACCCCAAGCAGCACTGAAGCTTTCTTT. V and J are TRBV28 and TRBJ1-1; tentatively, D is TRBD1 (6 bases). CDR1 MDHEN and CDR2 SYDVKM come from the germline V gene. The CDR3 is 17 residues long. The V and J ends lost 10 bases and 4 bases respectively, with 28 bases between them.

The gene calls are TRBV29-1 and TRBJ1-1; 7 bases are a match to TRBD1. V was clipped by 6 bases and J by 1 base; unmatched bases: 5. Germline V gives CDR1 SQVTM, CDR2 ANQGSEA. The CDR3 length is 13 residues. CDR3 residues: CSVWRQGNTEAFF. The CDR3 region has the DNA TGCAGCGTCTGGAGACAGGGGAACACTGAAGCTTTCTTT.

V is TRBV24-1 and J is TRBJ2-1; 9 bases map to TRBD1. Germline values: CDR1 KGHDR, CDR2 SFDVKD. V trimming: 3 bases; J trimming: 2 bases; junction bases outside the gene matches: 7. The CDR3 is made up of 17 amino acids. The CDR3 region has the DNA TGTGCCACCAGTGATACTTGGACAGGGGCCACCTACAATGAGCAGTTCTTC. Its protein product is CATSDTWTGATYNEQFF.

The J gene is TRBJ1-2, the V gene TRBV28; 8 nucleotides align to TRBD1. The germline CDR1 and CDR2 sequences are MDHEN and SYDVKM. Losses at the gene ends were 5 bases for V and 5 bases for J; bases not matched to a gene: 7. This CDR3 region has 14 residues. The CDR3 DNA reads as TGTGCCAGCAGTCTGGGGACAGGAGAGTATGGCTACACCTTC. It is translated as CASSLGTGEYGYTF.

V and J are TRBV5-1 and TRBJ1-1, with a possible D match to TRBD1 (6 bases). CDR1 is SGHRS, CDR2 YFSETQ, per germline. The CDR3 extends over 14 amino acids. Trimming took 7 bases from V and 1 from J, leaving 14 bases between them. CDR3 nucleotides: TGCGCCAGCGGCGAACCGGACAGGAACACTGAAGCTTTCTTT. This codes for CASGEPDRNTEAFF.

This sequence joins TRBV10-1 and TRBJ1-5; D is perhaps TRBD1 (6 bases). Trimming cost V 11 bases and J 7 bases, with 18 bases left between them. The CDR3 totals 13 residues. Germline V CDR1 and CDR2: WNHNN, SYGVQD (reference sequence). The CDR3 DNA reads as TGCGCCTGCATACGTAGGGGGGGCCAGCCCCAGCATTTT. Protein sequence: CACIRRGGQPQHF.

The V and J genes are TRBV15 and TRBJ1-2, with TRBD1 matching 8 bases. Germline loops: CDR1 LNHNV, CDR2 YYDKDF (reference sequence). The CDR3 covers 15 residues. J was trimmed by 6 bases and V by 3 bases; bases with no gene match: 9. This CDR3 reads CATSRPTGATHGYTF. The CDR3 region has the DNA TGTGCCACCAGCAGGCCGACAGGGGCGACTCATGGCTACACCTTC.

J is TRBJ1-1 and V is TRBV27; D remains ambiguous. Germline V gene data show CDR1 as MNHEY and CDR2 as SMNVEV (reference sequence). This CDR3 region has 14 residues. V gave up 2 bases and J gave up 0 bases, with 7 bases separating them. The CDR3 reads CASSLTPMNTEAFF. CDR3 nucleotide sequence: TGTGCCAGCAGTTTAACACCGATGAACACTGAAGCTTTCTTT.

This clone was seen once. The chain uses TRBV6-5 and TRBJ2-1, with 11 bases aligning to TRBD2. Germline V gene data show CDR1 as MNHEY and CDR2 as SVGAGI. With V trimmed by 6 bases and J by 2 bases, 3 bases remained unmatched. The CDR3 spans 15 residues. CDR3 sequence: CASRGLAVPYNEQFF. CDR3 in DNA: TGTGCCAGCAGGGGACTAGCGGTTCCCTACAATGAGCAGTTCTTC.

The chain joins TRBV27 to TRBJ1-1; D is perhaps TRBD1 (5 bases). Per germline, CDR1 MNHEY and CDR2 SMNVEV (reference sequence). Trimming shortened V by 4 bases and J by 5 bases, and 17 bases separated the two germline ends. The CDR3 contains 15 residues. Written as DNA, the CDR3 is TGTGCCAGCAGTTCCAAGGGGCCCGCATTGACTGAAGCTTTCTTT. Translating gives CASSSKGPALTEAFF.

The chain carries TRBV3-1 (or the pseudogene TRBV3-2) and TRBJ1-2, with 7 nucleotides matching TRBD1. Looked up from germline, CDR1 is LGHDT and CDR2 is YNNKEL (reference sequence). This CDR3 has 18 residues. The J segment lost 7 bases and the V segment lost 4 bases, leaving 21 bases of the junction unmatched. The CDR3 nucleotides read TGTGCCAGCAGCCTGTCACAGGACAGGAGGGATCCAAGGGCTGGCTACACCTTC. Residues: CASSLSQDRRDPRAGYTF.

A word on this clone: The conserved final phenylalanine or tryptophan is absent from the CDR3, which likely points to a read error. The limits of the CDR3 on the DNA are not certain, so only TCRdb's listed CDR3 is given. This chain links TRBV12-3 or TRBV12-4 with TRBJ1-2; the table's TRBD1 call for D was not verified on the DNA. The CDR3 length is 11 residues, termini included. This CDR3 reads CASSLGAPPFL.

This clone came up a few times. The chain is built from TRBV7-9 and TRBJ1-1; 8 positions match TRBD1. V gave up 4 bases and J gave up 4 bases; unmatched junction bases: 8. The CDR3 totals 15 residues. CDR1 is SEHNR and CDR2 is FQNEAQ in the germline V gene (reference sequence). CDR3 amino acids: CASSWEQGVGTEAFF. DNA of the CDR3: TGTGCCAGCAGCTGGGAACAGGGGGTAGGCACTGAAGCTTTCTTT.

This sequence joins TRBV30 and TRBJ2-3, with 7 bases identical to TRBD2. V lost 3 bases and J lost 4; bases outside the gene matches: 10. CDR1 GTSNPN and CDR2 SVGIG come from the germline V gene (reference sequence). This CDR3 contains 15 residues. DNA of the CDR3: TGTGCCTGGAGGTTCCGCGGGAGAAAGGCAGATACGCAGTATTTT. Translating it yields CAWRFRGRKADTQYF.

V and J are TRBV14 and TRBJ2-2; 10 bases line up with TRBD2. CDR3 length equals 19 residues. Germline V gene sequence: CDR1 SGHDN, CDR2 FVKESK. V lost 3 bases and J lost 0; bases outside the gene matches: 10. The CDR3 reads CASSQTPSGGRTNTGELFF. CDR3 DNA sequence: TGTGCCAGCAGCCAGACGCCTAGCGGGGGCCGCACGAACACCGGGGAGCTGTTTTTT.

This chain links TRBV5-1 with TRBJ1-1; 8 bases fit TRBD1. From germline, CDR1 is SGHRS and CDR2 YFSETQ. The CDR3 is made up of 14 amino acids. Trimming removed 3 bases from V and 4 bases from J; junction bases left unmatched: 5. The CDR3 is CASSYHRGTTEAFF. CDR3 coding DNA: TGCGCCAGCAGCTACCACAGGGGGACCACTGAAGCTTTCTTT. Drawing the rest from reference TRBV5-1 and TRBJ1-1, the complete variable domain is KAGVTQTPRYLIKTRGQQVTLSCSPISGHRSVSWYQQTPGQGLQFLFEYFSETQRNKGNFPGRFSGRQFSNSRSEMNVSTLELGDSALYLCASSYHRGTTEAFFGQGTRLTVV.

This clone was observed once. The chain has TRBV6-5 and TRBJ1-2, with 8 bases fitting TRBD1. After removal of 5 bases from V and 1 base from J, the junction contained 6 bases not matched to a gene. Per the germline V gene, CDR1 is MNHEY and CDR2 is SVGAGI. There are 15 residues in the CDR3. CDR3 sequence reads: CASSPHRGGNYGYTF. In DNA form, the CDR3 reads TGTGCCAGCAGTCCTCACAGGGGGGGTAACTATGGCTACACCTTC.

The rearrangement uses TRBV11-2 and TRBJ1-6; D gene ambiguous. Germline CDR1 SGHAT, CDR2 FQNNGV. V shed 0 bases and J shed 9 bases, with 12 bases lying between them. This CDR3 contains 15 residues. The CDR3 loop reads CASSLDRLGGSPLHF. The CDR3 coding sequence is TGTGCCAGCAGCTTAGATCGGCTAGGCGGTTCACCCCTCCACTTT. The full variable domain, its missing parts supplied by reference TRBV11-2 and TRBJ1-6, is EAGVAQSPRYKIIEKRQSVAFWCNPISGHATLYWYQQILGQGPKLLIQFQNNGVVDDSQLPKDRFSAERLKGVDSTLKIQPAKLEDSAVYLCASSLDRLGGSPLHFGNGTRLTVT.

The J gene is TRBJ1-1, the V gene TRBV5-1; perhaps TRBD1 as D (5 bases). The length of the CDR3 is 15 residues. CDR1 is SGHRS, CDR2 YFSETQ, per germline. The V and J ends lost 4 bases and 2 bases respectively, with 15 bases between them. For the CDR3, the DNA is TGCGCCAGCAGCCCCCGTGGAGGGGATAACACTGAAGCTTTCTTT. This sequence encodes CASSPRGGDNTEAFF.

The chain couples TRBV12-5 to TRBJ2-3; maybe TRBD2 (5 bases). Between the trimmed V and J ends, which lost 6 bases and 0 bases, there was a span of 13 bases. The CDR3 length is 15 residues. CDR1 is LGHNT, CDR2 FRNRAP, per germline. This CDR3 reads CASGPGLGSTDTQYF. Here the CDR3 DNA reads TGTGCTAGTGGCCCCGGACTTGGGAGCACAGATACGCAGTATTTT.

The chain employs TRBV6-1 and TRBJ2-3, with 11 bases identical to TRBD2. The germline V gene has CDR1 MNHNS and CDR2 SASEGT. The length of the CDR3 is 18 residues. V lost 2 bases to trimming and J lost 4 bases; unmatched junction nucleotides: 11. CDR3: CASSERMRSGRGADTQYF. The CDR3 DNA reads TGTGCCAGCAGTGAAAGGATGCGTAGCGGGAGGGGGGCAGATACGCAGTATTTT.

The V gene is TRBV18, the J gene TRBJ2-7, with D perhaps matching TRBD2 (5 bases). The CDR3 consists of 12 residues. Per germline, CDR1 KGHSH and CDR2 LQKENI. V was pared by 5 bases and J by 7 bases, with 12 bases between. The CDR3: CASSEGLGEQYV. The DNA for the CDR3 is TGTGCCAGCTCAGAGGGCCTGGGAGAGCAGTACGTC.

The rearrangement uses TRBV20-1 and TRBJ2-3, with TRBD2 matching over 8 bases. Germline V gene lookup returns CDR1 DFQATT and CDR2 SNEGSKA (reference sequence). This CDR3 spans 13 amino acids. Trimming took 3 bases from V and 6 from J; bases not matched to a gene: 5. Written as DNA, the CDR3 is TGCAGTGCTAGTTTTAGCGGGAAGGATACGCAGTATTTT. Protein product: CSASFSGKDTQYF.